These 10 T cell receptor beta chains came from one sample sequenced in a study of cytomegalovirus exposure and HLA in healthy donors. The PCR was carried out with 60 Vbeta primers and 13 Jbeta primers. The repertoire was sequenced with immunoSEQ multiplex PCR; TCRdb's copy has only in-frame clones and lacks some. Here the sample spans fewer than 50,000 clones, 66% being singletons. The sample taken for sequencing was PBMCs. Every receptor here comes from a man over 45 in good health and CMV-seropositive.

The chain has TRBV6-6 and TRBJ1-1; TRBD1 matches at 7 bases. V shed 7 bases, J shed 3 bases, and the junction held 8 bases outside the gene matches. CDR1 is MNHNY, CDR2 SVGAGI, per germline (reference sequence). CDR3 length: 14 amino acids. In DNA, the CDR3 is TGTGCCAGCACCCCAGGGGGTGGTGACACTGAAGCTTTCTTT. It yields the protein CASTPGGGDTEAFF.

The V and J genes are TRBV7-9 and TRBJ2-7; TRBD1 matches at 9 bases. Germline trimming cut 3 bases from V and 3 bases from J; bases unmatched to any gene: 6. From germline, CDR1 is SEHNR and CDR2 FQNEAQ (reference sequence). The CDR3 extends over 15 amino acids. CDR3: CASSLAGTGLYEQYF. Here the CDR3 DNA reads TGTGCCAGCAGCTTGGCCGGGACAGGGCTCTACGAGCAGTACTTC.

This clone turned up a few times. This chain joins TRBV28 and TRBJ1-1; 10 positions agree with TRBD1. The CDR3 is 14 residues long. V shed 7 bases, J shed 3 bases, and the junction held 5 bases outside the gene matches. Per germline, CDR1 MDHEN and CDR2 SYDVKM. Here the CDR3 reads CASNLGQGYTEAFF. In DNA form, the CDR3 reads TGTGCCAGCAACCTGGGACAGGGGTACACTGAAGCTTTCTTT.

This chain joins TRBV6-5 and TRBJ2-1; 11 bases match TRBD1. The CDR3 is made up of 13 amino acids. Germline loops: CDR1 MNHEY, CDR2 SVGAGI. V dropped 5 bases and J dropped 9; count of bases not matched to a gene: 3. The CDR3 nucleotides read TGTGCCAGCAGTCGGGGGACAGGGGGTGAGCAGTTCTTC. Its translation is CASSRGTGGEQFF.

V gene TRBV10-3 combines with J gene TRBJ2-5; 9 nucleotides align to TRBD2. In germline, CDR1 is ENHRY, CDR2 SYGVKD. The ends lost 3 bases at V and 5 bases at J; junction bases unmatched: 7. The CDR3 contains 15 residues. This CDR3 is CAISDDSGGWETQYF. The DNA of the CDR3 is TGTGCCATCAGTGACGATAGCGGGGGCTGGGAGACCCAGTACTTC.

V usage is TRBV7-2 and J usage is TRBJ1-2; perhaps TRBD1 as D (6 bases). Per germline, CDR1 SGHTA and CDR2 FQGNSA. The CDR3 loop spans 13 amino acids. The V end lost 5 bases, the J end lost 1 base, and 8 bases lay between the germline ends. In DNA form, the CDR3 reads TGTGCCAGCAGCCGGGACATTAACTATGGCTACACCTTC. Encoded protein: CASSRDINYGYTF.

The J gene is TRBJ2-3, the V gene TRBV7-2, with 7 bases that match TRBD1. The V segment lost 3 bases and the J segment 1 base; nucleotides outside the gene matches: 1. Germline V gives CDR1 SGHTA, CDR2 FQGNSA. The CDR3 extends over 14 amino acids. CDR3 amino acids: CASSFQGGTDTQYF. DNA of the CDR3: TGTGCCAGCAGCTTCCAGGGGGGCACAGATACGCAGTATTTT.

Here the CDR3 reads CASRARQLNTEAFF. CDR3 DNA: TGTGCCAGCAGGGCGCGACAGCTAAACACTGAAGCTTTCTTT. The rearrangement links TRBV6-5 to TRBJ1-1; D is possibly TRBD1 (5 bases). Per germline, CDR1 MNHEY and CDR2 SVGAGI. This CDR3 spans 14 amino acids. V was pared by 6 bases and J by 2 bases, with 13 bases between.

The chain recombines TRBV6-4 with TRBJ2-1, with D perhaps matching TRBD1 (6 bases). V lost 3 bases to trimming and J lost 5 bases, with 8 bases between them. CDR3 length equals 13 residues. CDR1 and CDR2 (germline): MRHNA, SNTAGT. CDR3 region: CASSEGAHNEQFF. The DNA for the CDR3 is TGTGCCAGCAGTGAGGGGGCGCACAATGAGCAGTTCTTC.

The chain employs TRBV27 and TRBJ1-1, with 7 bases that match TRBD1. Germline V CDR1 and CDR2: MNHEY, SMNVEV (reference sequence). Trimming took 3 bases from V and 4 from J; bases not matched to a gene: 5. This CDR3 has 14 residues. This CDR3 reads CASSFSYRGTEAFF. The CDR3 region has the DNA TGTGCCAGCAGTTTCTCCTACAGGGGCACTGAAGCTTTCTTT.